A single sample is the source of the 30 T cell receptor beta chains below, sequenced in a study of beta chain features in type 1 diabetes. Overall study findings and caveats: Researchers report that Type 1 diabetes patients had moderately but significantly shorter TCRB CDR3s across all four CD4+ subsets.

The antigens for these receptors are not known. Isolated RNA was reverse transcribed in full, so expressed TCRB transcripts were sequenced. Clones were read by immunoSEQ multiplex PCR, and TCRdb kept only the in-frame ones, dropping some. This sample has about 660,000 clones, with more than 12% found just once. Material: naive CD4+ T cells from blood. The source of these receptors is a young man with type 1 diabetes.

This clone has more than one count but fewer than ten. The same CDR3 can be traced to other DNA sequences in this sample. CDR3 nucleotides: TGTGCCAGCAGCTTAGAAATCGTCTACTCCTACGAGCAGTACTTC. Protein sequence: CASSLEIVYSYEQYF. This rearrangement joins TRBV7-9 to TRBJ2-7; D is unresolved. This CDR3 has 15 residues. The V gene lost 1 base and the J gene lost 0 bases, with 10 bases spanning the gap. Germline CDR1 is SEHNR and CDR2 is FQNEAQ (reference sequence). The full variable domain, rest sourced from reference TRBV7-9 and TRBJ2-7, is DTGVSQNPRHKITKRGQNVTFRCDPISEHNRLYWYRQTLGQGPEFLTYFQNEAQLEKSRLLSDRFSAERPKGSFSTLEIQRTEQGDSAMYLCASSLEIVYSYEQYFGPGTRLTVT.

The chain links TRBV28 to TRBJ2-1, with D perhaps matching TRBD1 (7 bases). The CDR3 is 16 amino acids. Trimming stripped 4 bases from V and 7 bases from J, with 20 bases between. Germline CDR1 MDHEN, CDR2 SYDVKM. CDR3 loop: CASSSPQGGALNEQFF. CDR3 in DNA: TGTGCCAGCAGTTCCCCTCAGGGGGGAGCATTGAATGAGCAGTTCTTC.

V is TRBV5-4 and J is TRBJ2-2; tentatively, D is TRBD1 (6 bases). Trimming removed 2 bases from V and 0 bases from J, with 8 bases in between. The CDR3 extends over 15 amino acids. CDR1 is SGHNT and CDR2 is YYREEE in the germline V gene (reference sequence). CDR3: CASSFGTPNTGELFF. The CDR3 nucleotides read TGTGCCAGCAGCTTCGGGACACCGAACACCGGGGAGCTGTTTTTT.

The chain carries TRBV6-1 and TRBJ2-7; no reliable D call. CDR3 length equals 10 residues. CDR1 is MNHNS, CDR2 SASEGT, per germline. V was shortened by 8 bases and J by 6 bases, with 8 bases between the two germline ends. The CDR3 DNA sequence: TGTGCCAGCCGCCGTGGCGAGCAGTACTTC. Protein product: CASRRGEQYF.

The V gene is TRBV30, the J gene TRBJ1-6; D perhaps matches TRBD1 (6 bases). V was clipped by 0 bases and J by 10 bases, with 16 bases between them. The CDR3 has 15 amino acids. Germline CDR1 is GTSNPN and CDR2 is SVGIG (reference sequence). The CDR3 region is CAWSVLGGAGSPLHF. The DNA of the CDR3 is TGTGCCTGGAGTGTACTCGGGGGGGCTGGATCACCCCTCCACTTT. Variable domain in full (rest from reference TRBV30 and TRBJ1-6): SQTIHQWPATLVQPVGSPLSLECTVEGTSNPNLYWYRQAAGRGLQLLFYSVGIGQISSEVPQNLSASRPQDRQFILSSKKLLLSDSGFYLCAWSVLGGAGSPLHFGNGTRLTVT.

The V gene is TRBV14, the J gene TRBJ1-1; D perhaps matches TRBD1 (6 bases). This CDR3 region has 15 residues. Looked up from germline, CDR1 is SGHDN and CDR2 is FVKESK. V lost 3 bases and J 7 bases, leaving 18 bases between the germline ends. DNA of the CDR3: TGTGCCAGCAGCCATGTCCCGGGACAACGAATTGAAGCTTTCTTT. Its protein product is CASSHVPGQRIEAFF. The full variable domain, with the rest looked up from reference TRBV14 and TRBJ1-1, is EAGVTQFPSHSVIEKGQTVTLRCDPISGHDNLYWYRRVMGKEIKFLLHFVKESKQDESGMPNNRFLAERTGGTYSTLKVQPAELEDSGVYFCASSHVPGQRIEAFFGQGTRLTVV.

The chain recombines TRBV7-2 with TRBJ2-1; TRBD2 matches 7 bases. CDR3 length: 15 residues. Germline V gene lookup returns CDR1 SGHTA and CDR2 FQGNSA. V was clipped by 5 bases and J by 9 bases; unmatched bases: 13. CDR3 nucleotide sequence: TGTGCCAGCAGCCTGACCGGGACTACCTCGGGTGAGCAGTTCTTC. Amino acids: CASSLTGTTSGEQFF.

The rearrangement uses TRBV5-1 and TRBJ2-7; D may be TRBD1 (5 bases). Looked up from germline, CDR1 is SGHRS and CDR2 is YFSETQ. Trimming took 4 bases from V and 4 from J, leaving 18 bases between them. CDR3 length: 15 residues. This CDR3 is CASSVPDRDLYEQYF. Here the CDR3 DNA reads TGCGCCAGCAGCGTGCCCGACAGAGACCTTTACGAGCAGTACTTC.

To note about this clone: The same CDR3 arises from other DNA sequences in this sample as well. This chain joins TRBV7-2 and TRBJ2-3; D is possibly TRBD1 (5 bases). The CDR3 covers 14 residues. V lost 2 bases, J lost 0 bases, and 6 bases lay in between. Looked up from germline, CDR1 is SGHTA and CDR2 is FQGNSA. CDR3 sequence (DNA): TGTGCCAGCAGCTTAAGACAGAGCACAGATACGCAGTATTTT. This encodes CASSLRQSTDTQYF.

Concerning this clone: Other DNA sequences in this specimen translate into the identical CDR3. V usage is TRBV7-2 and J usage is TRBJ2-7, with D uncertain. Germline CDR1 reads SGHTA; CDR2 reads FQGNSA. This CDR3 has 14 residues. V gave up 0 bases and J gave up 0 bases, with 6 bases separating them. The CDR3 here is CASSLAGSSYEQYF. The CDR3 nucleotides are TGTGCCAGCAGCTTAGCGGGTTCCTCCTACGAGCAGTACTTC.

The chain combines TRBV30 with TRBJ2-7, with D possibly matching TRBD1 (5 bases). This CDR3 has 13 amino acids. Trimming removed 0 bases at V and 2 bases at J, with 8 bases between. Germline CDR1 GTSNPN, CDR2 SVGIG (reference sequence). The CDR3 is CAWSVDSAYEQYF. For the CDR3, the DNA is TGTGCCTGGAGTGTAGACAGCGCCTACGAGCAGTACTTC.

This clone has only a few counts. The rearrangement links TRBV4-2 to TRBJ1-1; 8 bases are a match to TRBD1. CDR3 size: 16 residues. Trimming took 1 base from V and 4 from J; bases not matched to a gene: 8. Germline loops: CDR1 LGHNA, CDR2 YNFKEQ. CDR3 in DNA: TGTGCCAGCAGCCAAGGACCAGGGGGCAGGGGCACTGAAGCTTTCTTT. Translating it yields CASSQGPGGRGTEAFF.

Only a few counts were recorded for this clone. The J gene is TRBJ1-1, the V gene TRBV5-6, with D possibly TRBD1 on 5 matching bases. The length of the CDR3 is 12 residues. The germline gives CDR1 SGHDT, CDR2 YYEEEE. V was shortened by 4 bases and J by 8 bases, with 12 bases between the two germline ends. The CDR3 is CASSPPGQEAFF. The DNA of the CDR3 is TGTGCCAGCAGCCCTCCGGGGCAAGAAGCTTTCTTT.

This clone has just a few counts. CDR3 nucleotides: TGTGCCAGCAGTCGCCCTGATGGCGGTGAGACCCAGTACTTC. It codes for CASSRPDGGETQYF. This sequence joins TRBV14 and TRBJ2-5; no clear D. The germline V gene encodes CDR1 SGHDN and CDR2 FVKESK. The CDR3 is 14 amino acids. The V end was cut by 6 bases, the J end by 5 bases, with 16 bases between.

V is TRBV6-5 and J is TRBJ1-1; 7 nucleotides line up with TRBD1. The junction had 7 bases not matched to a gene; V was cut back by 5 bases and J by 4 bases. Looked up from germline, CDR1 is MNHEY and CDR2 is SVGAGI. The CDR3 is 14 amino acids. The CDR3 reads CASSRPDRRTEAFF. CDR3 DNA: TGTGCCAGCAGTCGACCGGACAGGCGCACTGAAGCTTTCTTT.

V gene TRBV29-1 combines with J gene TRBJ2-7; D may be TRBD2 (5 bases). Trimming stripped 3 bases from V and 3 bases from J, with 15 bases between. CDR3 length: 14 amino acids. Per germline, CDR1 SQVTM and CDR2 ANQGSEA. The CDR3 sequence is CSVDCGNGNYEQYF. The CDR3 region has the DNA TGCAGCGTTGATTGTGGTAACGGGAACTACGAGCAGTACTTC.

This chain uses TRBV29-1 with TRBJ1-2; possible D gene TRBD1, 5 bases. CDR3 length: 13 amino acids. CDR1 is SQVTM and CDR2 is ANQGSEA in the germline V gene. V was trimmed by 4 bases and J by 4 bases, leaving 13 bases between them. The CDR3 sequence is CSVGGGLSYGYTF. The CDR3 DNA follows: TGCAGCGTTGGGGGGGGACTGAGCTATGGCTACACCTTC.

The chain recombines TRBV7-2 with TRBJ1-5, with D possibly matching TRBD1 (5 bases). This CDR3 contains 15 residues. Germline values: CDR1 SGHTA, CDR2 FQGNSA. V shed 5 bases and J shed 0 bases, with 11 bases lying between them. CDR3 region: CASSPGTASNQPQHF. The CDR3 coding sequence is TGTGCCAGCAGCCCCGGGACGGCTAGCAATCAGCCCCAGCATTTT.

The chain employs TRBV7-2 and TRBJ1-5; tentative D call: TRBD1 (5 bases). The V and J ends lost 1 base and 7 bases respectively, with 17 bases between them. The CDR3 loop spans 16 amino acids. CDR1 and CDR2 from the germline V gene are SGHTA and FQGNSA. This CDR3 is CASSLGVGVIGQPQHF. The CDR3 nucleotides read TGTGCCAGCAGCTTAGGGGTAGGGGTAATTGGACAGCCCCAGCATTTT.

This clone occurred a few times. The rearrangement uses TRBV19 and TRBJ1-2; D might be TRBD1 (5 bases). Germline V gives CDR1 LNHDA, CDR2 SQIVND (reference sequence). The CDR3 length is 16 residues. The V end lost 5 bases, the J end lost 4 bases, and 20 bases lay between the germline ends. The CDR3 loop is CASSPWDAADTYGYTF. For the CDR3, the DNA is TGTGCCAGTAGTCCCTGGGACGCCGCTGACACCTATGGCTACACCTTC.

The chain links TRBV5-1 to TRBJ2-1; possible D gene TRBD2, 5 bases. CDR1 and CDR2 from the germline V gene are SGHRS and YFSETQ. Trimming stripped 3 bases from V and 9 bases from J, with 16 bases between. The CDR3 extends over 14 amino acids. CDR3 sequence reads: CASSSRVVPTEQFF. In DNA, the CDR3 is TGCGCCAGCAGCTCGAGGGTAGTTCCCACTGAGCAGTTCTTC.

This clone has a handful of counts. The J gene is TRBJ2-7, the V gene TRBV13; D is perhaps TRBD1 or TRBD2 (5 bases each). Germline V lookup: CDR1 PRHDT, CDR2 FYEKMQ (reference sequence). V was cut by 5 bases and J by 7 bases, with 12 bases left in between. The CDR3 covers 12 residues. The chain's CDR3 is CASSPGSGEQYF. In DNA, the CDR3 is TGTGCCAGCAGCCCGGGGTCAGGGGAGCAGTACTTC.

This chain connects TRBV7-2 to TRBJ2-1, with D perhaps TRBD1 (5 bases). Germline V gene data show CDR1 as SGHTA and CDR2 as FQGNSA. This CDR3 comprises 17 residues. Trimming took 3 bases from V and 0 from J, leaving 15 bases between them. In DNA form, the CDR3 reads TGTGCCAGCAGCTTTGGGGCCAGACTTTTCTCCTACAATGAGCAGTTCTTC. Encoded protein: CASSFGARLFSYNEQFF.

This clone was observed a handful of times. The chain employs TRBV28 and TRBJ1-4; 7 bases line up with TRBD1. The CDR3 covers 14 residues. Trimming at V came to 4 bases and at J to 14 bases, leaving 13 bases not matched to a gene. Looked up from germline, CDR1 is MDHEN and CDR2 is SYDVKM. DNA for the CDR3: TGTGCCAGCAGTTCCCCCCCGGTAAACAGGGGCCTGTTTTTT. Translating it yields CASSSPPVNRGLFF.

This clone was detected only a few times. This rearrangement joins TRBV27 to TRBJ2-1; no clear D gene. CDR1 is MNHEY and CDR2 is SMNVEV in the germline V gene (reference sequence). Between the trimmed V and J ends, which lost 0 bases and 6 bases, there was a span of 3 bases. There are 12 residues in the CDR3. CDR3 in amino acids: CASSLSSNEQFF. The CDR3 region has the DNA TGTGCCAGCAGTTTATCGAGCAATGAGCAGTTCTTC.

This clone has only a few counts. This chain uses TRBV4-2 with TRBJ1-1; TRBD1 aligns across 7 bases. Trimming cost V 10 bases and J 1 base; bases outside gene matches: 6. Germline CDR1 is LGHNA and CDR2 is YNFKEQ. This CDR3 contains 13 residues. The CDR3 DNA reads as TGTGCCACATGGAGGACAGGGAACACTGAAGCTTTCTTT. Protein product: CATWRTGNTEAFF.

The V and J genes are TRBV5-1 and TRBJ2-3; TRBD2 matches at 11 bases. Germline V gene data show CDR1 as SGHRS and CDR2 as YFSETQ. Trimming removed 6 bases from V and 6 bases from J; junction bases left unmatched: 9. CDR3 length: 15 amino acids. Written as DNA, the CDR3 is TGCGCCAGCAATAACATAGCGGGAGGGCCGGATACGCAGTATTTT. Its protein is CASNNIAGGPDTQYF.

The CDR3 region has the DNA TGTGCCAGCAGCTTAGTATCTGGCTATGGCTACACCTTC. It encodes CASSLVSGYGYTF. J is TRBJ1-2 and V is TRBV7-9; D gene ambiguous. The germline CDR1 and CDR2 sequences are SEHNR and FQNEAQ (reference sequence). V lost 1 base to trimming and J lost 4 bases, with 7 bases between them. This CDR3 region has 13 residues.

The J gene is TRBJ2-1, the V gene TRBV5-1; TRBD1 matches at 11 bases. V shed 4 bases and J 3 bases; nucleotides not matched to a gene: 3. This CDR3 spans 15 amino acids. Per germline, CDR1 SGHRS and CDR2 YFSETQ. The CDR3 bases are TGCGCCAGCAGCAGGACAGGGGGCATCTACAATGAGCAGTTCTTC. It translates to CASSRTGGIYNEQFF.

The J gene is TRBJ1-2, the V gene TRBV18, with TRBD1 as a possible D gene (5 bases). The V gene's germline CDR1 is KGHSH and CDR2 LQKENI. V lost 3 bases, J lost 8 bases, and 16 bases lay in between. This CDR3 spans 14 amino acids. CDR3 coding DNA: TGTGCCAGCTCACCGGAGGGACGGGGGAACGGCTACACCTTC. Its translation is CASSPEGRGNGYTF.